The 2 T cell receptor beta chains reported below all come from one sample, sequenced in a study of vaccination effects on CD4 cells after COVID-19. After around ten days in culture, the CD4+ T cells were isolated. Their antigen targets remain unknown. Some clones are missing from TCRdb's copy, which holds only in-frame ones; the method was immunoSEQ multiplex PCR. The data contain 35,000 to 40,000 clones, 82% of them singletons. Sequences were derived from CD4+ T cells from PBMCs cultured without peptide, sampled before COVID-19 vaccination. Receptors originate from a human donor who received a COVID-19 vaccine.

The rearrangement joins TRBV5-1 to TRBJ2-1, with 10 bases fitting TRBD1. CDR3 length: 14 residues. Germline assignment: CDR1 SGHRS and CDR2 YFSETQ. V trimming: 8 bases; J trimming: 10 bases; junction bases outside the gene matches: 12. The CDR3 reads CASFPGTGDQEQFF. The CDR3 DNA reads as TGCGCCAGTTTCCCCGGGACAGGGGACCAAGAGCAGTTCTTC.

The rearrangement joins TRBV5-1 to TRBJ2-5; D is possibly TRBD1 (5 bases). Germline CDR1 SGHRS, CDR2 YFSETQ. The CDR3 is made up of 13 amino acids. V lost 4 bases and J 7 bases, leaving 14 bases between the germline ends. DNA for the CDR3: TGCGCCAGCAGCCCTCCGGACATCGGGACCCAGTACTTC. Translating it yields CASSPPDIGTQYF.